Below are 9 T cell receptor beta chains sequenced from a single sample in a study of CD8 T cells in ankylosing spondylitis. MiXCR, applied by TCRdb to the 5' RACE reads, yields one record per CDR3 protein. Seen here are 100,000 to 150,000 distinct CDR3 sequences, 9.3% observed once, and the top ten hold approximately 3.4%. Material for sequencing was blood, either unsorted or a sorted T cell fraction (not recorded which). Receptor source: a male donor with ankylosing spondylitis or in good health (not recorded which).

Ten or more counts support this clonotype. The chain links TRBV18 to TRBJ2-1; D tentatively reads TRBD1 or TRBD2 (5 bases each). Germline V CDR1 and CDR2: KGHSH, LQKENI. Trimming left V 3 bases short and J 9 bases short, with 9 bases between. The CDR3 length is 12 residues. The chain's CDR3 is CASSPERGEQFF. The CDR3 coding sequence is TGTGCCAGCTCACCGGAGAGGGGTGAGCAGTTCTTC.

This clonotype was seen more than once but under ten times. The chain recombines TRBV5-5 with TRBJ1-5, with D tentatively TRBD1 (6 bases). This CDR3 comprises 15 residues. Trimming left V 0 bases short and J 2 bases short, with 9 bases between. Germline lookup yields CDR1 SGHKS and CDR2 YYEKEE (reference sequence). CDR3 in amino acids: CASSLDRTGNQPQHF. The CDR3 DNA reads TGTGCCAGCAGCTTGGACCGGACAGGCAATCAGCCCCAGCATTTT.

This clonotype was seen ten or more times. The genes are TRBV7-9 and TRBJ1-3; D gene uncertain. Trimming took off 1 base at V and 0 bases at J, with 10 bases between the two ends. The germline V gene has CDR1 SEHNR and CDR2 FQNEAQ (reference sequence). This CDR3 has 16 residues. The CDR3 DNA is TGTGCCAGCAGCTTAGACCGAGGTATCTCTGGAAACACCATATATTTT. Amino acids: CASSLDRGISGNTIYF. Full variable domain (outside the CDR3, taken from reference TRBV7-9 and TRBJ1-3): DTGVSQNPRHKITKRGQNVTFRCDPISEHNRLYWYRQTLGQGPEFLTYFQNEAQLEKSRLLSDRFSAERPKGSFSTLEIQRTEQGDSAMYLCASSLDRGISGNTIYFGEGSWLTVV.

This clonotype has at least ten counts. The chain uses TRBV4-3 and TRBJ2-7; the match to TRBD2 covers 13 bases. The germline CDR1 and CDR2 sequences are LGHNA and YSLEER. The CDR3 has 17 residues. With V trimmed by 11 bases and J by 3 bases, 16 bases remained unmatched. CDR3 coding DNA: TGCGCCGGAGGCCCTTGTAGGACTAGCGGGAGCTTCTACGAGCAGTACTTC. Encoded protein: CAGGPCRTSGSFYEQYF.

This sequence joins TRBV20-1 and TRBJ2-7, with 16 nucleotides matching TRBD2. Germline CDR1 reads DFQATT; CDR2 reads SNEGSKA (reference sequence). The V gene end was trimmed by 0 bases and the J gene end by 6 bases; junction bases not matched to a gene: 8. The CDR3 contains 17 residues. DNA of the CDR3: TGCAGTGCTAGAGAAGGGACTAGCGGGAGGGCCGGTGGCGAGCAGTACTTC. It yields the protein CSAREGTSGRAGGEQYF.

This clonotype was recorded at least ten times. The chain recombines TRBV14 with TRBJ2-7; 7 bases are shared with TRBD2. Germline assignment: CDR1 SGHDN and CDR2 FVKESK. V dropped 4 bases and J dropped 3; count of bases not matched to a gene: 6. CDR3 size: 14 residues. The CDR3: CASSPRDYHYEQYF. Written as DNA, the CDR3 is TGTGCCAGCAGCCCCCGGGACTATCACTACGAGCAGTACTTC.

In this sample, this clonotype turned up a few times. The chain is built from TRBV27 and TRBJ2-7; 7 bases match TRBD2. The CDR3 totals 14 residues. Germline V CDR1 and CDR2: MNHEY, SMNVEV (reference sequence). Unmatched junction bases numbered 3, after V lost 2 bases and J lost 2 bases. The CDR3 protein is CASSLNAGAYEQYF. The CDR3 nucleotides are TGTGCCAGCAGTTTAAATGCGGGAGCCTACGAGCAGTACTTC.

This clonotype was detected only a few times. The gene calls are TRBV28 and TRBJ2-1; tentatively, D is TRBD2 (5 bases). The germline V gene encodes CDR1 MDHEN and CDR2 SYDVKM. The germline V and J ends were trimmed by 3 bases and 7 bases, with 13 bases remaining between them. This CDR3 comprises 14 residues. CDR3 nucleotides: TGTGCCAGCAGTTTTGAGCGGAGGAGTAATGAGCAGTTCTTC. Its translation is CASSFERRSNEQFF.

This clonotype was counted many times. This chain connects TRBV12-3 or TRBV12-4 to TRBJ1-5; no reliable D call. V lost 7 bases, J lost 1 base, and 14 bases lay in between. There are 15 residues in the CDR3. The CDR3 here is CASILNGLSNQPQHF. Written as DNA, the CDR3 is TGTGCCAGCATTTTGAATGGGTTGAGCAATCAGCCCCAGCATTTT.